One sample yielded the 23 T cell receptor beta chains listed below, sequenced in a study of Tregs in tolerant kidney transplant recipients. Recipients received nonmyeloablative bone marrow transplants from related graft donors, with transient mixed chimerism. Method: immunoSEQ multiplex PCR; TCRdb's copy keeps in-frame clones and lacks some. The listing records some 30,000 clones. The sample in question was CD4+ T cells from blood (PBMCs), obtained 24 months after the transplant. The source is a human patient who received a combined kidney and bone marrow transplant. Some T cells may be supplied by the graft donor.

Comment on this clone: The read ends 3 residues early relative to the CDR3; the germline J gene fills the gap. The chain is built from TRBV6-2 or TRBV6-3 and TRBJ2-7; the D is unclear. V dropped 2 bases and J dropped 5 bases, with 16 bases sitting between them. The V gene's germline CDR1 is MNHEY and CDR2 SVGEGT. There are 15 residues in the CDR3. CDR3 DNA, as far as it was read: TGTGCCAGCAGTTACCTCGGAAGTTCCAGGAACGAG. Translation gives CASSYLGSSRNE. The complete CDR3 sequence is CASSYLGSSRNEQYF.

To note about this clone: The CDR3 extends 3 residues past the end of the read, so its final part is completed from the germline J gene. The chain recombines TRBV2 with TRBJ2-1; 10 positions agree with TRBD2. The CDR3 length is 16 residues. The ends lost 4 bases at V and 4 bases at J; junction bases unmatched: 7. The germline V gene encodes CDR1 SNHLY and CDR2 FYNNEI. Incomplete CDR3 DNA: TGTGCCAGCAGTGGGGCTAGCGGGAGCCGGTACAATGAG. Residues: CASSGASGSRYNE. The full CDR3 is CASSGASGSRYNEQFF.

About this clone itself: The read is 3 residues too short to cover the CDR3 end, so that end is filled in from the germline J gene. V is TRBV7-2 and J is TRBJ2-3; 7 nucleotides align to TRBD2. V lost 5 bases to trimming and J lost 2 bases; unmatched junction nucleotides: 4. Germline V CDR1 and CDR2: SGHTA, FQGNSA. The length of the CDR3 is 14 residues. The sequenced CDR3 bases are TGTGCCAGCAGCCCCGGACTAGTCACAGATACG. Amino acids: CASSPGLVTDT. The full-length CDR3 reads as CASSPGLVTDTQYF.

A note on this clone: The read is 3 residues too short to cover the CDR3 end, so that end is filled in from the germline J gene. The chain employs TRBV4-2 and TRBJ1-5; tentatively, D is TRBD1 (5 bases). Germline CDR1 LGHNA, CDR2 YNFKEQ. Trimming took 0 bases from V and 7 from J, leaving 16 bases between them. This CDR3 spans 16 amino acids. This CDR3 is CASSQDYWQGRQPQHF. CDR3 bases read: TGTGCCAGCAGCCAAGATTATTGGCAGGGCAGGCAGCCC.

To note about this clone: The read gets to within 3 residues of the CDR3 end, and the germline J gene fills in the rest. The V call is TRBV10-3, the J call TRBJ2-7; 8 nucleotides match TRBD1. The CDR3 is made up of 17 amino acids. Trimming took 0 bases from V and 6 from J; bases not matched to a gene: 13. Germline V CDR1 and CDR2: ENHRY, SYGVKD. The CDR3: CAISESAYGQGWGEQYF. The sequenced part of the CDR3 DNA is TGTGCCATCAGTGAGTCGGCTTACGGACAGGGTTGGGGCGAG.

For this clone: The read finishes 3 residues shy of the CDR3 end, and the germline J gene is used to complete it. V and J are TRBV20-1 and TRBJ2-7; TRBD2 matches 9 bases. With V trimmed by 2 bases and J by 2 bases, 4 bases remained unmatched. This CDR3 contains 14 residues. Looked up from germline, CDR1 is DFQATT and CDR2 is SNEGSKA (reference sequence). Here the CDR3 reads CSARKTSGPYEQYF. The CDR3 DNA, read in part, is TGCAGTGCTAGAAAGACTAGCGGACCCTACGAG.

On this clone: The sequence runs out 3 residues before the end of the CDR3; the remainder is reconstructed from the germline J gene. This chain links TRBV30 with TRBJ1-1, with 7 bases matching TRBD1. V was pared by 0 bases and J by 0 bases, with 4 bases of the junction left unmatched. Per the germline V gene, CDR1 is GTSNPN and CDR2 is SVGIG (reference sequence). The CDR3 length is 15 residues. The CDR3 loop is CAWSVLGQVNTEAFF. CDR3 bases read: TGTGCCTGGAGTGTACTTGGACAGGTGAACACTGAA.

CDR3 DNA (partial): TGCAGTGCTTCGACAGGGATTAACTATGGC. Translating it yields CSASTGINYG. The full CDR3 reads CSASTGINYGYTF. The rearrangement links TRBV20-1 to TRBJ1-2; 7 bases agree with TRBD1. The sequence runs out 3 residues before the end of the CDR3; the remainder is reconstructed from the germline J gene. Germline-derived CDR1 and CDR2 are DFQATT and SNEGSKA (reference sequence). The CDR3 runs 13 residues. V was pared by 5 bases and J by 1 base, with 4 bases of the junction left unmatched.

Comment on this clone: From the germline J gene comes the end of the CDR3, since the read stops 3 residues before it. V is TRBV5-1 and J is TRBJ2-3; 7 bases map to TRBD2. The length of the CDR3 is 14 residues. CDR1 is SGHRS and CDR2 is YFSETQ in the germline V gene. Trimming at V came to 3 bases and at J to 1 base, leaving 2 bases not matched to a gene. The CDR3 here is CASSYTSGTDTQYF. The covered CDR3 bases are TGCGCCAGCAGCTACACTAGCGGCACAGATACG.

A word on this clone: The read terminates 3 residues ahead of where the CDR3 ends, so the germline J gene completes it. The chain has TRBV19 and TRBJ1-1, with 7 bases fitting TRBD1. The trim removed 8 bases at V and 6 bases at J, leaving 12 bases unmatched. CDR1 and CDR2 from the germline V gene are LNHDA and SQIVND (reference sequence). The CDR3 has 14 amino acids. The CDR3 loop is CASGTGTATPEAFF. The CDR3 DNA, read in part, is TGTGCCAGTGGAACCGGGACAGCAACCCCTGAA.

The CDR3 reads CSAPSSGGADTQYF. The CDR3 DNA, read in part, is TGCAGTGCGCCCTCTAGCGGGGGGGCAGATACG. J is TRBJ2-3 and V is TRBV20-1; TRBD2 matches 12 bases. The read falls 3 residues short of the CDR3 end, and the missing part is taken from the germline J gene. With V trimmed by 6 bases and J by 4 bases, 5 bases remained unmatched. The germline CDR1 and CDR2 sequences are DFQATT and SNEGSKA (reference sequence). This CDR3 has 14 residues.

Concerning this clone itself: The sequenced fragment ends 3 residues before the CDR3 boundary, so the rest is inferred from the germline J gene. This chain joins TRBV5-4 and TRBJ2-3; 7 nucleotides align to TRBD1. The CDR3 is 15 amino acids. Germline CDR1 SGHNT, CDR2 YYREEE (reference sequence). CDR3 DNA, as far as it was read: TGTGCCAGCAGCCAGGGGACAGAAGGACTGGTGGCG. Translation gives CASSQGTEGLVA. In full, the CDR3 is CASSQGTEGLVAQYF.

CDR3 protein: CASRRDRSSYEQYF. The CDR3 DNA, read in part, is TGTGCCAGCAGGCGGGACAGAAGCTCCTACGAG. The chain couples TRBV19 to TRBJ2-7, with D possibly matching TRBD1 (7 bases). The read ends 3 residues before the CDR3 terminus; that terminus is restored from the germline J gene. CDR1 and CDR2 (germline): LNHDA, SQIVND (reference sequence). The CDR3 is 14 residues long. Trimming cost V 9 bases and J 0 bases, with 15 bases left between them.

Points on this clone: Read coverage stops 3 residues before the CDR3 terminus; the germline J gene supplies the remainder. This chain connects TRBV5-1 to TRBJ2-1, with TRBD2 identical over 8 bases. The CDR3 totals 14 residues. The germline V gene has CDR1 SGHRS and CDR2 YFSETQ. V lost 0 bases and J lost 9; bases outside the gene matches: 5. This CDR3 reads CASSLAAGEGEQFF. The part of the CDR3 DNA that was read is TGCGCCAGCAGCTTGGCAGCGGGAGAGGGTGAG.

A note on this clone: The CDR3 end falls 3 residues outside the read, so it is completed with the germline J gene. J is TRBJ2-1 and V is TRBV5-4, with TRBD1 matching over 10 bases. Unmatched junction bases numbered 6, after V lost 4 bases and J lost 8 bases. The CDR3 extends over 14 amino acids. Per germline, CDR1 SGHNT and CDR2 YYREEE (reference sequence). The CDR3 bases that were read are TGTGCCAGCAGCGGGGGACAGGGGATCGATGAG. Its translation is CASSGGQGIDE. From start to end, the CDR3 is CASSGGQGIDEQFF.

Points on this clone: The read comes to an end 3 residues before the CDR3 does, leaving the germline J gene to fill in the end. V and J are TRBV10-2 and TRBJ1-2; a weak D match, TRBD1 (5 bases). Germline V gene sequence: CDR1 WSHSY, CDR2 SAAADI. Trimming took 7 bases from V and 2 from J, leaving 11 bases between them. The CDR3 sequence is 13 residues long. The part of the CDR3 DNA that was read is TGCGCCAGCACCATGGACACCAACTATGGC. This codes for CASTMDTNYG. The full CDR3 protein reads CASTMDTNYGYTF.

Remarks on this clone: The read is 3 residues too short to cover the CDR3 end, so that end is filled in from the germline J gene. The chain couples TRBV2 to TRBJ1-2; no clear D. The CDR3 length is 13 residues. Germline V gene data show CDR1 as SNHLY and CDR2 as FYNNEI. Trimming removed 2 bases from V and 2 bases from J, with 6 bases in between. CDR3 in amino acids: CASSESENYGYTF. Partial CDR3 DNA: TGTGCCAGCAGTGAATCAGAGAACTATGGC.

On this clone: The sequenced fragment ends 3 residues before the CDR3 boundary, so the rest is inferred from the germline J gene. The chain has TRBV10-3 and TRBJ2-5; 9 bases agree with TRBD2. Germline CDR1 ENHRY, CDR2 SYGVKD. The CDR3 consists of 13 residues. The V and J ends lost 10 bases and 3 bases, in that order; junction bases with no gene match: 6. This CDR3 reads CASGTSWEETQYF. CDR3 DNA, as far as it was read: TGTGCCAGCGGGACTAGCTGGGAAGAGACC.

Note on this clone: The read ends 3 residues early relative to the CDR3; the germline J gene fills the gap. This chain joins TRBV7-2 and TRBJ2-3; D gene ambiguous. CDR1 is SGHTA and CDR2 is FQGNSA in the germline V gene. This CDR3 spans 15 amino acids. The V end lost 5 bases, the J end lost 0 bases, and 12 bases lay between the germline ends. Incomplete CDR3 DNA: TGTGCCAGCAGCCATGGTGACAAAAGCACAGATACG. Translation gives CASSHGDKSTDT. The whole CDR3 region reads CASSHGDKSTDTQYF.

About this clone itself: The read halts 3 residues ahead of the CDR3 end, with the missing end drawn from the germline J gene. The rearrangement uses TRBV18 and TRBJ1-1, with D unclear. V lost 1 base to trimming and J lost 2 bases, with 5 bases between them. CDR1 is KGHSH, CDR2 LQKENI, per germline. The CDR3 runs 13 residues. The CDR3 protein is CASSPQGNTEAFF. The part of the CDR3 DNA that was read is TGTGCCAGCTCACCACAGGGTAACACTGAA.

Comment on this clone: The sequence runs out 3 residues before the end of the CDR3; the remainder is reconstructed from the germline J gene. The chain uses TRBV29-1 and TRBJ1-3, with D perhaps matching TRBD1 (5 bases). The CDR3 length is 16 residues. Trimming cost V 0 bases and J 0 bases, with 12 bases left between them. Germline V lookup: CDR1 SQVTM, CDR2 ANQGSEA. CDR3 bases read: TGCAGCGTTGAAGACGACAGTGCCAACTCTGGAAACACC. Translating gives CSVEDDSANSGNT. Given in full, the CDR3 is CSVEDDSANSGNTIYF.

With regard to this clone: The CDR3 extends 3 residues past the end of the read, so its final part is completed from the germline J gene. V usage is TRBV20-1 and J usage is TRBJ2-1, with 10 bases lining up with TRBD1. The V gene end was trimmed by 1 base and the J gene end by 0 bases; junction bases not matched to a gene: 3. Germline V gene sequence: CDR1 DFQATT, CDR2 SNEGSKA (reference sequence). The CDR3 consists of 16 residues. The CDR3 DNA, read in part, is TGCAGTGCTAGAGCGGGGACAGGGGTCTCCTACAATGAG. Protein: CSARAGTGVSYNE. The full-length CDR3 reads as CSARAGTGVSYNEQFF.

Partial CDR3 DNA: TGCAGTGCTAGAGGATACCAACTAGCGGGAGGGAACACCGGGGAG. This codes for CSARGYQLAGGNTGE. The full CDR3 protein reads CSARGYQLAGGNTGELFF. The chain carries TRBV20-1 and TRBJ2-2, with TRBD2 matching over 12 bases. Read coverage stops 3 residues before the CDR3 terminus; the germline J gene supplies the remainder. Looked up from germline, CDR1 is DFQATT and CDR2 is SNEGSKA (reference sequence). The CDR3 contains 18 residues. V gave up 1 base and J gave up 1 base; unmatched junction bases: 7.